This TCR beta chain was sequenced during a study of blood T cell repertoires in COVID-19. In the study overall: The United States, Italy and Spain were the sources of the acute and convalescent COVID-19 samples.

Sequencing used immunoSEQ multiplex PCR; TCRdb keeps in-frame clones, though not all of them. The table shows tens of thousands of clones, with about 91% occurring only once. This CDR3 has 15 residues. Germline CDR1 is SGHVS and CDR2 is FQNEAQ. Trimming cost V 0 bases and J 7 bases; bases outside gene matches: 0. The rearrangement links TRBV7-8 to TRBJ1-6, with 10 bases fitting TRBD1. The source of this sequence is a human donor with active COVID-19. The donor label of this sample is uncertain. Sequenced sample: peripheral blood. The CDR3 DNA is TGTGCCAGCAGCTTAGCGGGACAGGGGAATTCACCCCTCCACTTT. This sequence encodes CASSLAGQGNSPLHF.